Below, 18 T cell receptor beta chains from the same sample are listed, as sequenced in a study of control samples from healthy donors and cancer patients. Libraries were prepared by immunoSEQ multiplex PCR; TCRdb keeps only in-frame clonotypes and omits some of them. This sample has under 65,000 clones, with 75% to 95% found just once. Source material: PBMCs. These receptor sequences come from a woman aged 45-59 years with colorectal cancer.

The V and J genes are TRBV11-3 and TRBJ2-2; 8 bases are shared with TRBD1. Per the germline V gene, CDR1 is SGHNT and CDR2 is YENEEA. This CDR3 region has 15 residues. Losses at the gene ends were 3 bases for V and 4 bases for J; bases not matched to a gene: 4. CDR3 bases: TGTGCCAGCAGCTTTCAGGGGGCGGCCACCGGGGAGCTGTTTTTT. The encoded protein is CASSFQGAATGELFF.

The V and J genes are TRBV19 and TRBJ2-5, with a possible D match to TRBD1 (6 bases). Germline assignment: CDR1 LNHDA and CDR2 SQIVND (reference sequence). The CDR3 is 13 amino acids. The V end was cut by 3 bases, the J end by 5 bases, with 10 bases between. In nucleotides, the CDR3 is TGTGCCAGTAGTATCGACAGGATGGAGACCCAGTACTTC. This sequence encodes CASSIDRMETQYF.

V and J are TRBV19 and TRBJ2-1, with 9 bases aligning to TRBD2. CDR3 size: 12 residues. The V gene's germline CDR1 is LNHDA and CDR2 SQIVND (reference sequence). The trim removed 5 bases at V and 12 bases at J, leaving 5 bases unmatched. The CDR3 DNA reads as TGTGCCAGTAGTGCAGCGGGAGGACGGCAGTTCTTC. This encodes CASSAAGGRQFF.

The CDR3 sequence: CASSLGGGRVNEQYF. The CDR3 nucleotides are TGTGCCAGCAGTTTAGGAGGGGGGAGGGTGAACGAGCAGTACTTC. The V and J genes are TRBV28 and TRBJ2-7; D might be TRBD2 (7 bases). CDR1 is MDHEN, CDR2 SYDVKM, per germline. V was shortened by 2 bases and J by 5 bases, with 16 bases between the two germline ends. The CDR3 extends over 15 amino acids.

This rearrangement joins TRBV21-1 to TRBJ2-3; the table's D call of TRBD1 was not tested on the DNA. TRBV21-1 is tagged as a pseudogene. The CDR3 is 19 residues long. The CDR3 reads CASSKRRTTGGSSTDTQYF. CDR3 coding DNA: TGTGCCAGCAGCAAACGGAGAACTACAGGGGGCTCTAGCACAGATACGCAGTATTTT.

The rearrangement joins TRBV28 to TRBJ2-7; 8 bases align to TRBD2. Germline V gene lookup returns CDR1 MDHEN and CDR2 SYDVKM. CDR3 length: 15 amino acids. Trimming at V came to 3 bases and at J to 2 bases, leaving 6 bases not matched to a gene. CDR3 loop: CASSLFAGGTYEQYF. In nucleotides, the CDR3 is TGTGCCAGCAGTTTGTTCGCGGGAGGTACCTACGAGCAGTACTTC.

CDR3 residues: CASSGEGTGNGYTF. The CDR3 bases are TGTGCCAGCAGCGGGGAAGGGACAGGGAATGGCTACACCTTC. This chain connects TRBV2 to TRBJ1-2, with 9 nucleotides matching TRBD1. This CDR3 is 14 amino acids long. V trimming: 6 bases; J trimming: 6 bases; junction bases outside the gene matches: 8. In germline, CDR1 is SNHLY, CDR2 FYNNEI.

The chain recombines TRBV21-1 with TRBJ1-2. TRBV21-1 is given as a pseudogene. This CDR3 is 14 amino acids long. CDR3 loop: CASSSRDNRRGYTF. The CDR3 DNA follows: TGTGCCAGCAGCTCCCGGGATAACCGCCGTGGCTACACCTTC.

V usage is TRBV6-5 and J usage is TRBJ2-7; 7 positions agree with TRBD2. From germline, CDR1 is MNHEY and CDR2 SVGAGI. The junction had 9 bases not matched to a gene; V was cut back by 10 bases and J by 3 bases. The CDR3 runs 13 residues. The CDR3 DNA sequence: TGTGCCAAAGCTCCGGGACTAATCTACGAGCAGTACTTC. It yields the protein CAKAPGLIYEQYF.

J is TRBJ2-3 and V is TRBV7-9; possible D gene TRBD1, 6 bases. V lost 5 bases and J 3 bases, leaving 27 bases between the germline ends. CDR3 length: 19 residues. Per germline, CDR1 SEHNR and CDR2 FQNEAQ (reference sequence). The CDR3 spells CASSPPGVRGPPDTDTQYF. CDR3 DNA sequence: TGTGCCAGCAGCCCCCCGGGCGTCAGGGGCCCCCCTGATACAGATACGCAGTATTTT.

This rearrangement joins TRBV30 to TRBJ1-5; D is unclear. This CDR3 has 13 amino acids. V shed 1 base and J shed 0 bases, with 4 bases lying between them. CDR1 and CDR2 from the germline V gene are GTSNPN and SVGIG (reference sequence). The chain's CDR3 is CAWSANSNQPQHF. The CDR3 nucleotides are TGTGCCTGGAGTGCCAATAGCAATCAGCCCCAGCATTTT.

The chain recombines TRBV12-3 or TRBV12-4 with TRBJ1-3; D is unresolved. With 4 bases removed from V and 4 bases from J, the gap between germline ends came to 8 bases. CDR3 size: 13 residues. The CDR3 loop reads CASSWSLGNTIYF. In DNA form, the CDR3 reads TGTGCCAGCAGTTGGTCCCTGGGAAACACCATATATTTT.

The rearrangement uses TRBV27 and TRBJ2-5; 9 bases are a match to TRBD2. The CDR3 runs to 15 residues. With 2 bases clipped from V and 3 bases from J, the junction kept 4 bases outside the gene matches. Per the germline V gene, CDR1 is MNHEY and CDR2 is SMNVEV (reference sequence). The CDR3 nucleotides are TGTGCCAGCAGTTTAGCGGGAGGGTTGGAAGAGACCCAGTACTTC. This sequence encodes CASSLAGGLEETQYF.

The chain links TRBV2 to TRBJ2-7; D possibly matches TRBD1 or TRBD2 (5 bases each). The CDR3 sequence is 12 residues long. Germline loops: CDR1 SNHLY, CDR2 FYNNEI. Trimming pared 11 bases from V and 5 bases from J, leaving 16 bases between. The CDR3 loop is CASAGAGNEQYF. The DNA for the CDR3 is TGTGCCTCCGCCGGGGCAGGGAACGAGCAGTACTTC.

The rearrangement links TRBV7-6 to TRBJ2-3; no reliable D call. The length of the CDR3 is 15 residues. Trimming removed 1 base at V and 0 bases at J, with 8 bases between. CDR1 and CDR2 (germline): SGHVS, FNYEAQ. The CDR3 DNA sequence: TGTGCCAGCAGCTTAGGGCCAGGAAGCACAGATACGCAGTATTTT. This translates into CASSLGPGSTDTQYF.

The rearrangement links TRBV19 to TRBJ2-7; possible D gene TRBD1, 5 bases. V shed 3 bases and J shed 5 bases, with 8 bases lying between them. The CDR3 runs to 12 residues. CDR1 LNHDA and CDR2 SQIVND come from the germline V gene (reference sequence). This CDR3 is CASSISRDEQYF. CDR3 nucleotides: TGTGCCAGTAGTATCTCCAGGGACGAGCAGTACTTC. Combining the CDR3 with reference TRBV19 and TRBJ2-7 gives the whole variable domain DGGITQSPKYLFRKEGQNVTLSCEQNLNHDAMYWYRQDPGQGLRLIYYSQIVNDFQKGDIAEGYSVSREKKESFPLTVTSAQKNPTAFYLCASSISRDEQYFGPGTRLTVT.

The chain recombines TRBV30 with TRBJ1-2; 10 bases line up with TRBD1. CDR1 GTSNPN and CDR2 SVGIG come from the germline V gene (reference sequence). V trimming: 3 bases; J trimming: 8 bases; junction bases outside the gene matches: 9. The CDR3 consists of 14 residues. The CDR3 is CAWSLAGTGAGYTF. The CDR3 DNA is TGTGCCTGGAGCCTAGCCGGGACAGGGGCCGGCTACACCTTC. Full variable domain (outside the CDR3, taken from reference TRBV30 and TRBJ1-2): SQTIHQWPATLVQPVGSPLSLECTVEGTSNPNLYWYRQAAGRGLQLLFYSVGIGQISSEVPQNLSASRPQDRQFILSSKKLLLSDSGFYLCAWSLAGTGAGYTFGSGTRLTVV.

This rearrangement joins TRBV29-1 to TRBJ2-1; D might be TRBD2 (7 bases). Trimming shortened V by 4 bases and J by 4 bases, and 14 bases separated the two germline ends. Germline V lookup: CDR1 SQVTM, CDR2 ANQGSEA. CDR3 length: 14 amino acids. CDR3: CSVAGGRGYNEQFF. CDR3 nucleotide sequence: TGCAGCGTTGCGGGTGGGAGGGGGTACAATGAGCAGTTCTTC.